A selection of T cell receptor beta chains follows, all from one sample in a study of blood T cells in healthy people across ages. TCRdb called the 5' RACE reads again in MiXCR, with one record for every CDR3 protein. The table lists 1.5 million to 2 million distinct CDR3 sequences, about 31% of them singletons, with about 10% in the top ten. Source material: blood. Source of these receptors: a woman aged 30 to 39 in good health. Each CDR3 is given with its conserved first and last residue. D genes are given only for firm matches. The size entry is marked missing in some rows and otherwise reads once, few, many or a size class.

TRBJ1-1	-	many	TRBV2	CASSYTEAFF	TGTGCCAGCAGTTACACTGAAGCTTTCTTT
TRBJ2-1	TRBD2	few	TRBV30	CAWTGSGGYNEQFF	TGTGCCTGGACAGGTAGCGGGGGGTACAATGAGCAGTTCTTC
TRBJ2-3	-	once	TRBV20-1	CSARTADLYTDTQYF	TGCAGTGCTAGAACTGCGGATCTATACACAGATACGCAGTATTTT
TRBJ2-1	TRBD1	-	TRBV27	CASGPGQELDEQFF	TGTGCCAGCGGGCCGGGACAGGAATTGGATGAGCAGTTCTTC
TRBJ1-2	-	-	TRBV4-1	CASSQDLAGAYYGYTF	TGCGCCAGCAGCCAGGATCTGGCAGGGGCTTACTATGGCTACACCTTC
TRBJ2-7	-	-	TRBV20-1	CSARGGDRSSFEQYF	TGCAGTGCTAGAGGTGGGGATCGAAGCTCCTTCGAGCAGTACTTC
TRBJ1-2	TRBD1	many	TRBV5-1	CASSPAGTGTLGYGYTF	TGCGCCAGCAGCCCGGCCGGGACAGGGACCTTAGGCTATGGCTACACCTTC
TRBJ2-1	TRBD2	few	TRBV3-1	CASSASGGFDEQFF	TGTGCCAGCAGCGCTAGCGGGGGGTTCGATGAGCAGTTCTTC
TRBJ2-7	-	-	TRBV20-1	CSAPTKSGFYEQYF	TGCAGTGCCCCGACTAAGAGCGGGTTCTACGAGCAGTACTTC
TRBJ2-2	TRBD1	-	TRBV5-1	CASSLQGQSNTGELFF	TGCGCCAGCAGCTTACAGGGACAGTCGAACACCGGGGAGCTGTTTTTT
TRBJ1-2	TRBD1	-	TRBV2	CASSEAVRGYYGYTF	TGTGCCAGCAGTGAAGCGGTCAGGGGGTACTATGGCTACACCTTC
TRBJ2-5	TRBD1	few	TRBV2	CASRPQGNQETQYF	TGTGCCAGCAGACCACAGGGGAACCAAGAGACCCAGTACTTC
TRBJ2-3	-	many	TRBV12-3/TRBV12-4	CASSLLSSTDTQYF	TGTGCCAGCAGCCTTCTAAGTAGCACAGATACGCAGTATTTT
TRBJ2-7	-	few	TRBV6-6	CASSYVGGVGYEQYF	TGTGCCAGCAGTTACGTCGGCGGGGTGGGCTACGAGCAGTACTTC
TRBJ1-1	TRBD1	-	TRBV6-4	CASSGRDRPNTEAFF	TGTGCCAGCAGTGGCCGGGACAGGCCGAACACTGAAGCTTTCTTT
TRBJ2-3	-	-	TRBV9	CASSVGRVNTDTQYF	TGTGCCAGCAGCGTAGGCAGGGTGAATACAGATACGCAGTATTTT
TRBJ2-5	TRBD1	few	TRBV20-1	CSARRDSQETQYF	TGCAGTGCTAGAAGGGACAGCCAAGAGACCCAGTACTTC
TRBJ2-1	-	-	TRBV9	CASSVRSGAVSYNEQFF	TGTGCCAGCAGCGTACGCAGCGGAGCGGTCTCCTACAATGAGCAGTTCTTC
TRBJ2-6	-	-	TRBV19	CASEQGPGSSGANVLTF	TGTGCCAGTGAGCAGGGCCCGGGGAGCTCTGGGGCCAACGTCCTGACTTTC
TRBJ2-1	TRBD2	once	TRBV4-1	CSSSQVGRASNEQFF	TGCTCCAGCAGCCAAGTCGGGAGGGCCAGTAATGAGCAGTTCTTC
TRBJ1-2	TRBD1	many	TRBV29-1	CSVRMGQGFGGYTF	TGCAGCGTGCGAATGGGACAGGGATTCGGGGGCTACACCTTC
TRBJ2-1	-	few	TRBV4-1	CASSQEGPTDGTYNEQFF	TGCGCCAGCAGCCAAGAGGGGCCGACCGACGGAACCTACAATGAGCAGTTCTTC
TRBJ2-5	-	-	TRBV3-1	CANSQSEAGGETQYF	TGTGCCAACAGCCAGAGTGAGGCGGGCGGCGAGACCCAGTACTTC
TRBJ1-2	-	-	TRBV5-6	CASSLVENSGYTF	TGTGCCAGCAGCTTGGTGGAGAATTCAGGCTACACCTTC
TRBJ2-5	-	-	TRBV28	CATSTLGNEQYF	TGTGCCACCTCGACCCTTGGGAATGAGCAGTACTTC
TRBJ1-4	-	-	TRBV27	CASSRGFREKLFF	TGTGCCAGCAGTCGAGGGTTTCGGGAAAAACTGTTTTTT
TRBJ1-2	-	-	TRBV9	CASSAIPAVGQNYGYTF	TGTGCCAGCAGCGCCATCCCAGCGGTCGGGCAGAACTATGGCTACACCTTC
TRBJ2-7	-	many	TRBV4-1	CASSQVLSDEQYF	TGCGCCAGCAGCCAAGTCTTGTCCGACGAGCAGTACTTC
TRBJ2-3	TRBD1	many	TRBV7-2	CASSPTAGTGGSDTQYF	TGTGCCAGCAGCCCCACCGCCGGGACAGGGGGCTCTGATACGCAGTATTTT
TRBJ2-7	TRBD1	many	TRBV12-3/TRBV12-4	CASSYTTGGAYEQYF	TGTGCCAGCAGTTACACGACAGGGGGGGCCTACGAGCAGTACTTC
TRBJ2-3	TRBD2	-	TRBV4-2	CASSQDLSGAGDIGDTQYF	TGTGCCAGCAGCCAAGACCTCTCGGGAGCGGGAGATATTGGAGATACGCAGTATTTT
TRBJ2-3	-	-	TRBV19	CASRSGARLNTDTQYF	TGTGCCAGTAGGAGCGGAGCGCGCCTCAACACAGATACGCAGTATTTT
TRBJ2-1	-	many	TRBV29-1	CSVEVSHNEQFF	TGCAGCGTTGAGGTTAGCCACAATGAGCAGTTCTTC
TRBJ1-2	TRBD1	many	TRBV20-1	CSAWDRSYTF	TGCAGTGCTTGGGACAGGAGCTACACCTTC
TRBJ2-7	TRBD2	-	TRBV6-6	CASSLLAGFLVYEQYF	TGTGCCAGCAGTTTGCTAGCGGGGTTTTTGGTCTACGAGCAGTACTTC
TRBJ2-3	TRBD2	few	TRBV5-1	CASSLTLSGGYTDTQYF	TGCGCCAGCTCCCTAACTCTTAGCGGGGGTTACACAGATACGCAGTATTTT
TRBJ1-2	-	-	TRBV6-2/TRBV6-3	CASSVQAYYGYTF	TGTGCCAGCAGTGTCCAGGCCTACTATGGCTACACCTTC
TRBJ1-6	-	few	TRBV20-1	CSAEAGGHQGVNSPLHF	TGCAGTGCCGAGGCGGGGGGCCACCAGGGAGTTAATTCACCCCTCCACTTT
TRBJ2-1	-	few	TRBV20-1	CSARTLAKKLDNEQFF	TGCAGTGCTAGAACCCTAGCCAAGAAACTAGACAATGAGCAGTTCTTC